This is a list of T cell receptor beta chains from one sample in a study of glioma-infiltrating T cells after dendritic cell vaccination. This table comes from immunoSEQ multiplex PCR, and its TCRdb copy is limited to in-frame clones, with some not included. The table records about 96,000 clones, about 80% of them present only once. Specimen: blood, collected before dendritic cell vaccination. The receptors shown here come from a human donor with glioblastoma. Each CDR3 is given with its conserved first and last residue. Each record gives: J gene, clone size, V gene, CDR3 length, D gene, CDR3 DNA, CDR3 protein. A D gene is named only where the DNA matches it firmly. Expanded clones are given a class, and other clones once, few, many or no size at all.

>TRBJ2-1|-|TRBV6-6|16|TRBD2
TGTGCCAGCCAGATTGCTTCGGCGGGGGGGGTCAATGAGCAGTTCTTC
CASQIASAGGVNEQFF
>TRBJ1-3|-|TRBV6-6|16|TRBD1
TGTGCCAGCAGTCCCGGGACAGCCCTATCTGGAAACACCATATATTTT
CASSPGTALSGNTIYF
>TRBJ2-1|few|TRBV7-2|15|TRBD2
TGTGCCAGCAGCTTGGGAGCGGGATCTCCCAATGAGCAGTTCTTC
CASSLGAGSPNEQFF
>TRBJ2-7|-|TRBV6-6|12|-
TGTGCCAGCGGCCTGGCGGGGTACGAGCAGTACTTC
CASGLAGYEQYF
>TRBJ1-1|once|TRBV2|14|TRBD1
TGTGCCAGCACCCAACAGGGGATGAACACTGAAGCTTTCTTT
CASTQQGMNTEAFF
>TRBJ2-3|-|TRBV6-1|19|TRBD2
TGTGCCAGCAGTGAAGAGGTCACGGGACTAGCGGGGGCCACAGATACGCAGTATTTT
CASSEEVTGLAGATDTQYF
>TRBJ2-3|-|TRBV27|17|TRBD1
TGTGCCAGCAGTCCCCAAAGACAGGGGGCGTCCTCAGATACGCAGTATTTT
CASSPQRQGASSDTQYF
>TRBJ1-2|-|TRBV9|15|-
TGTGCCAGCAGCGTAGACGCCGGTATGTTCTATGGCTACACCTTC
CASSVDAGMFYGYTF
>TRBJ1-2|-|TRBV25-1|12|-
TGTGCCAGCACTACAGGATCTATGGGCTACACCTTC
CASTTGSMGYTF
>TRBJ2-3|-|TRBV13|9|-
TGTGCCAGCGGCGATACGCAGTATTTT
CASGDTQYF
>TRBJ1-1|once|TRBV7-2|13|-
TGTGCCAGCAGGAACAGGGTGGACACTGAAGCTTTCTTT
CASRNRVDTEAFF
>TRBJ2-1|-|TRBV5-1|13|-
TGCGCCAGCAGCCCACTCCAGGTTACTGAGCAGTTCTTC
CASSPLQVTEQFF
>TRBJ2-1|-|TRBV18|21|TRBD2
TGTGCCAGCTCCCGATACCGGGGAGGGGCGGGGGGCACCAGCTCCTACAATGAGCAGTTCTTC
CASSRYRGGAGGTSSYNEQFF
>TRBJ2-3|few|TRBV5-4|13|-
TGTGCCAGCAGCTTGGCGGGCACAGATACGCAGTATTTT
CASSLAGTDTQYF
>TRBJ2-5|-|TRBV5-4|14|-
TGTGCCAGCACCTTTGCAGGGCAGGATGAGACCCAGTACTTC
CASTFAGQDETQYF
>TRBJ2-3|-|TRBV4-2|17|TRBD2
TGTGCCAGCAGCCAAGGAAGTGCTAGCGGGAGCACAGATACGCAGTATTTT
CASSQGSASGSTDTQYF
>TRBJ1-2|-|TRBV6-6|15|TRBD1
TGTGCCAGCAGTTCTCCCCGGGACAGGGGAGGTGGCTACACCTTC
CASSSPRDRGGGYTF
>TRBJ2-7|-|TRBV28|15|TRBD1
TGTGCCAGCAGCACTTTTACAGGGGGCCGGGGCGAGCAGTACTTC
CASSTFTGGRGEQYF
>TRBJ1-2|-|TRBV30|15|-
TGTGCCTGGAGTGTAACGGCCCCGTCAGGCTATGGCTACACCTTC
CAWSVTAPSGYGYTF
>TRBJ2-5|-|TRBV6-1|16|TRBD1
TGTGCCAGCAGTGTGGGCACAGGGGCGCGACAAGAGACCCAGTACTTC
CASSVGTGARQETQYF
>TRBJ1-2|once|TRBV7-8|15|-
TGTGCCAGCAGCTTCCGGGAATCGGCGGAGGGGGGCTACACCTTC
CASSFRESAEGGYTF
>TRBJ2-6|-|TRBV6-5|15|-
TGTGCCAGCAGTTACGGGCTCTCTGGGGCCAACGTCCTGACTTTC
CASSYGLSGANVLTF
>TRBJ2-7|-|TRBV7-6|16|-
TGTGCCAGCAGCGCTAGCCCCGGTGGACGGATCTACGAGCAGTACTTC
CASSASPGGRIYEQYF
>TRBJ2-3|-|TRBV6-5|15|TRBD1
TGTGCCAGCAGCGCAACAGGGGCGAACACAGATACGCAGTATTTT
CASSATGANTDTQYF
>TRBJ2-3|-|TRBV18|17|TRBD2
TGTGCCAGCTCACCACCGCGACTAGCGGGGAGCACAGATACGCAGTATTTT
CASSPPRLAGSTDTQYF
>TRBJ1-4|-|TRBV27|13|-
TGTGCCAGCAGCAAGGGGCATAATGAAAAACTGTTTTTT
CASSKGHNEKLFF
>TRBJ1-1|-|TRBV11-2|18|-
TGTGCCAGCAGCCTCCGGGGCAGGGGAACCTCCTACCCGACTGAAGCTTTCTTT
CASSLRGRGTSYPTEAFF
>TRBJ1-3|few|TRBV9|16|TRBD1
TGTGCCAGCAGCGGGGGACAGGGGGCTGGTGGAAACACCATATATTTT
CASSGGQGAGGNTIYF
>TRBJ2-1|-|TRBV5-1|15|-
TGCGCCAGCAGTGTGATAGGACGCCAGGGGAATGAGCAGTTCTTC
CASSVIGRQGNEQFF
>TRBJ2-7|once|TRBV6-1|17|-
TGTGCCAGCAGTGAAGCGGCTTTTGGGGGCTATCCCTACGAGCAGTACTTC
CASSEAAFGGYPYEQYF
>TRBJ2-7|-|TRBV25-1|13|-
TGTGCCAGCACAAACGGGAGAGACTACGAGCAGTACTTC
CASTNGRDYEQYF
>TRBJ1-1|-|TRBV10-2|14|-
TGCGCCAGCAGTCAACAGGGATTAGGCACTGAAGCTTTCTTT
CASSQQGLGTEAFF
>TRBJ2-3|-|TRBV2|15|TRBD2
TGTGCCAGCGGCGGGGGGGCCCGTAGCACAGATACGCAGTATTTT
CASGGGARSTDTQYF
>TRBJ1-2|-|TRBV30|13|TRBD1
TGTGCCTGGAGATTGGACAGGGCATATGGCTACACCTTC
CAWRLDRAYGYTF
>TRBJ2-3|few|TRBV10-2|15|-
TGCGCCAGCAGTGGTCAGGAGGGTTTCACAGATACGCAGTATTTT
CASSGQEGFTDTQYF
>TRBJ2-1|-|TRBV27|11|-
TGTGCCAGCCGAGGGTTGATGGGGCAGTTCTTC
CASRGLMGQFF
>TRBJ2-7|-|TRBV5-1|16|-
TGCGCCAGCAGCTTGGAACCGGGCAGGGTAATCTACGAGCAGTACTTC
CASSLEPGRVIYEQYF
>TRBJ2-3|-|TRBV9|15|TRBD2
TGTGCCAGCAGCGCGACTAGCCGGGGGGCAGATACGCAGTATTTT
CASSATSRGADTQYF
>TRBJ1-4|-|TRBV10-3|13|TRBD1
TGTGCCACAACAGGGGAGAGTAATGAAAAACTGTTTTTT
CATTGESNEKLFF
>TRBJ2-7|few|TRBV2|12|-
TGTGCCAGCAGACTAATAACTTACGAGCAGTACTTC
CASRLITYEQYF
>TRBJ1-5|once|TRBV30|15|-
TGTGCCTGGAGTGTCGAAGACTACAGCAATCAGCCCCAGCATTTT
CAWSVEDYSNQPQHF
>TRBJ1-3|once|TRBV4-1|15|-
TGCGCCAGCAGCCTCGGGGGGGGCTCTGGAAACACCATATATTTT
CASSLGGGSGNTIYF
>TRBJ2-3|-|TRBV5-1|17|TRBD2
TGCGCCAGCAGCTTGCAAGGGACTAGCGGACGGTGGGATACGCAGTATTTT
CASSLQGTSGRWDTQYF
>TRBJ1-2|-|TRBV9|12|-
TGTGCCACAGGGGATTCGGACTATGGCTACACCTTC
CATGDSDYGYTF
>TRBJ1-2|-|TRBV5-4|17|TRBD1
TGTGCCAGCAGCCCGCGGCTCGGGACAGGGAGTCGGCATGGCTACACCTTC
CASSPRLGTGSRHGYTF
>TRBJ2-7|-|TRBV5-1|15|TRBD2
TGCGCCAGCAGCTATAGCGGGAGGGCCTCTGGTGAGCAGTACTTC
CASSYSGRASGEQYF
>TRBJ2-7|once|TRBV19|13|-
TGTGCCAGTAGTATTCCTCCAGGAATCGAGCAGTACTTC
CASSIPPGIEQYF
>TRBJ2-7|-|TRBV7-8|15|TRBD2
TGTGCCAGCAGCCGGACTAGCGGGAGGGTGGATGAGCAGTACTTC
CASSRTSGRVDEQYF
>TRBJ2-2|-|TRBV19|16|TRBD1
TGTGCCAGTAGACAACCGGGACAGGGGGCTGCCGGGGAGCTGTTTTTT
CASRQPGQGAAGELFF
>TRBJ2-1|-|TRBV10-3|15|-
TGTGCCATCAGTGATAGGCGAGGAACCAACAATGAGCAGTTCTTC
CAISDRRGTNNEQFF
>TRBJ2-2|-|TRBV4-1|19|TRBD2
TGCGCCAGCAGCCAAGAGGGACTAGCGGGGGCAAGGAACACCGGGGAGCTGTTTTTT
CASSQEGLAGARNTGELFF
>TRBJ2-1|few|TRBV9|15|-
TGTGCCAGCAGCCGAGGAGGGAGCTCCTACAATGAGCAGTTCTTC
CASSRGGSSYNEQFF
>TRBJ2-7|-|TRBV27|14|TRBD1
TGTGCCAGCAGTTTCGGGACAGGTCCTGGCGAGCAGTACTTC
CASSFGTGPGEQYF
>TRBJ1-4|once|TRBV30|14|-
TGTGCCTGGAGTGACATAAATCGAGGCGAAAAACTGTTTTTT
CAWSDINRGEKLFF